This is a list of T cell receptor beta chains from one sample in a study of cytomegalovirus exposure and HLA in healthy donors. Profiled with immunoSEQ multiplex PCR; TCRdb holds only in-frame clones, not every one. The table lists a few hundred thousand clones, 85% to 95% of them singletons. Sequenced sample: PBMCs. The receptors here all came from a girl aged 2 to 9 in good health and CMV-seronegative. The CDR3 runs from the conserved cysteine through the conserved F or W. D genes are given only for firm matches. Clone size, where shown, is once, few, many, or a class for clones that have expanded.

TRBJ1-2 | 15 | - | TRBD1 | TRBV29-1 | TGCAGCGTTGACACGGACAGGGGGCACGACTATGGCTACACCTTC | CSVDTDRGHDYGYTF
TRBJ1-4 | 15 | - | TRBD1 | TRBV7-8 | TGTGCCAGCAGCGAAAGACAGGGTCATAATGAAAAACTGTTTTTT | CASSERQGHNEKLFF
TRBJ1-4 | 15 | - | - | TRBV15 | TGTGCCACCAGCAGAGTGGCAGGGATGGGTGAAAAACTGTTTTTT | CATSRVAGMGEKLFF
TRBJ1-1 | 16 | - | TRBD1 | TRBV5-6 | TGTGCCAGCAGTACGAGAGCCGGGACAGGGTTCACTGAAGCTTTCTTT | CASSTRAGTGFTEAFF
TRBJ2-7 | 16 | - | TRBD1 | TRBV9 | TGTGCCAGCAGCAGCACACGGGACAGCCAAACCTACGAGCAGTACTTC | CASSSTRDSQTYEQYF
TRBJ2-7 | 12 | - | - | TRBV10-1 | TGCGCCAGCAGCCCCGGAGCGTTCGAGCAGTACTTC | CASSPGAFEQYF
TRBJ1-6 | 14 | - | TRBD1 | TRBV5-1 | TGCGCCAGCAGGTCGGGGACAGGGGCCTCACCCCTCCACTTT | CASRSGTGASPLHF
TRBJ1-3 | 15 | - | TRBD1 | TRBV6-5 | TGTGCCAGCAGCAGGGACAGACTCTCTGGAAACACCATATATTTT | CASSRDRLSGNTIYF
TRBJ2-5 | 14 | - | - | TRBV7-2 | TGTGCCAGCAGCTTAGAAATAGCGCGGGGGACCCAGTACTTC | CASSLEIARGTQYF
TRBJ1-2 | 13 | - | TRBD1 | TRBV6-5 | TGTGCCAGCAGTGAGACAGGGACGGATGGCTACACCTTC | CASSETGTDGYTF
TRBJ1-2 | 16 | - | TRBD1 | TRBV11-2 | TGTGCCAGCAGCTGGGACAGCGTCAACCCGACCTATGGCTACACCTTC | CASSWDSVNPTYGYTF
TRBJ2-5 | 15 | - | TRBD2 | TRBV27 | TGTGCCAGCAGTAAACTAGCGGGGGGGCAAGAGACCCAGTACTTC | CASSKLAGGQETQYF
TRBJ2-1 | 14 | - | TRBD2 | TRBV9 | TGTGCCAGCAGTACCGGGACTAGCGCCAATGAGCAGTTCTTC | CASSTGTSANEQFF
TRBJ1-2 | 14 | - | - | TRBV7-2 | TGTGCCAGCAGCCCGGGAACACCCCTTTGGGGCTACACCTTC | CASSPGTPLWGYTF
TRBJ1-1 | 12 | - | - | TRBV2 | TGTGCCAGTGCGCAGGGGAAGACTGAAGCTTTCTTT | CASAQGKTEAFF
TRBJ2-2 | 19 | - | TRBD2 | TRBV7-3 | TGTGCCAGCAGCCCCGTACCGGGACTAGCGGGGGGTTACACCGGGGAGCTGTTTTTT | CASSPVPGLAGGYTGELFF
TRBJ1-2 | 14 | - | TRBD1 | TRBV27 | TGTGCCAGCAGCATGACAGGGGCGGATAGTGGCTACACCTTC | CASSMTGADSGYTF
TRBJ1-6 | 14 | - | TRBD1 | TRBV6-6 | TGTGCCAGCGGCCGAGGGACAGGCGATTCACCCCTCCACTTT | CASGRGTGDSPLHF
TRBJ1-2 | 14 | - | TRBD1 | TRBV19 | TGTGCCAGTAGTGGGGGACAGGCGAACTATGGCTACACCTTC | CASSGGQANYGYTF
TRBJ1-5 | 18 | few | - | TRBV6-1 | TGTGCCAGCAGTGAAGCGAGTTGGGCCAGCTATAGCAATCAGCCCCAGCATTTT | CASSEASWASYSNQPQHF
TRBJ1-1 | 13 | - | - | TRBV11-2 | TGTGCCAGCAGCCTGGCAGGGAACACTGAAGCTTTCTTT | CASSLAGNTEAFF
TRBJ2-7 | 15 | once | TRBD1 | TRBV6-6 | TGTGCCAGCAGTTACTCGGAGGGGACAGGTTACGAGCAGTACTTC | CASSYSEGTGYEQYF
TRBJ2-1 | 14 | - | - | TRBV7-6 | TGTGCCAGCAGCTTAGTCGGAGTGGGGACAGAGCAGTTCTTC | CASSLVGVGTEQFF
TRBJ1-2 | 14 | - | - | TRBV28 | TGTGCCAGCAGTTTTTCCGGGCTACCGGGGGGCTACACCTTC | CASSFSGLPGGYTF
TRBJ1-1 | 12 | - | TRBD1 | TRBV2 | TGTGCCACGGGCCCGGGACAGTGGGAGGCTTTCTTT | CATGPGQWEAFF
TRBJ2-5 | 16 | - | TRBD1 | TRBV27 | TGTGCCAGCAGTTTATCAATGGGACAGACTCAAGAGACCCAGTACTTC | CASSLSMGQTQETQYF
TRBJ2-5 | 15 | - | - | TRBV9 | TGTGCCAGCAGCGTATGGGGGGGCCCACAAGAGACCCAGTACTTC | CASSVWGGPQETQYF
TRBJ1-1 | 12 | - | - | TRBV30 | TGTGCCTGGAGTTCTCCAGCGGTTGAAGCTTTCTTT | CAWSSPAVEAFF
TRBJ2-2 | 16 | - | - | TRBV29-1 | TGCAGCGTTGCCGACCCCCGGGAGCCGGACACCGGGGAGCTGTTTTTT | CSVADPREPDTGELFF
TRBJ2-1 | 15 | - | TRBD2 | TRBV13 | TGTGCCAGCAGCTCCCGGGGGGGTAAGGCCAATGAGCAGTTCTTC | CASSSRGGKANEQFF
TRBJ1-1 | 13 | few | - | TRBV6-5 | TGTGCCAGCAGTGACACCTTCAGGGCTGAAGCTTTCTTT | CASSDTFRAEAFF
TRBJ2-7 | 11 | - | - | TRBV25-1 | TGTGCCAGCAGTGAATTTTTCGAGCAGTACTTC | CASSEFFEQYF
TRBJ1-6 | 17 | - | - | TRBV30 | TGTGCCTGGAGTCTTCGAACGGGTCCGATAAATAATTCACCCCTCCACTTT | CAWSLRTGPINNSPLHF
TRBJ2-4 | 15 | - | TRBD2 | TRBV28 | TGTGCCAGCAGTTCCTGGGGGGGACTGATAAACATTCAGTACTTC | CASSSWGGLINIQYF
TRBJ1-2 | 15 | - | TRBD1 | TRBV29-1 | TGCAGCGTACCTAGGACAGGCGCAACTAACTATGGCTACACCTTC | CSVPRTGATNYGYTF
TRBJ2-1 | 18 | few | TRBD2 | TRBV7-9 | TGTGCCAGCAGCTTTATAAGGCTAGCGGGAGGGGCAGACAATGAGCAGTTCTTC | CASSFIRLAGGADNEQFF
TRBJ1-1 | 15 | - | - | TRBV7-9 | TGTGCCAGCAGCTTCTACAGGGCGTCGAACACTGAAGCTTTCTTT | CASSFYRASNTEAFF
TRBJ2-7 | 14 | - | - | TRBV19 | TGTGCCAGTAGTATTGGAGGGTTGGGAGGCGAGCAGTACTTC | CASSIGGLGGEQYF
TRBJ1-1 | 15 | - | - | TRBV6-1 | TGTGCCAGCATCGGGATTTTTGTGTGGAACACTGAAGCTTTCTTT | CASIGIFVWNTEAFF
TRBJ1-5 | 17 | - | TRBD1 | TRBV2 | TGTGCCAGCAGTGTCACAAACCGGACAGGGGGCTGGAGGCCCCAGCATTTT | CASSVTNRTGGWRPQHF